This entry describes one T cell receptor (beta chain). This record belongs to a study of cytotoxic CD8 clonotypes in ibrutinib-treated CLL. Some clones are missing from TCRdb's copy, which holds only in-frame ones; the method was immunoSEQ multiplex PCR. Of roughly 160,000 clones in the sample, approximately 77% are singletons; the top ten hold roughly 1.9%. The authors obtained roughly 2.2 micrograms of genomic DNA from cryopreserved PBMCs for TCR beta libraries. V was trimmed by 3 bases and J by 3 bases, leaving 12 bases between them. Per the germline V gene, CDR1 is SGHTA and CDR2 is FQGNSA. The CDR3 loop spans 14 amino acids.

The specimen was PBMCs, collected after 12 months of ibrutinib treatment. The receptor's source is a human donor with chronic lymphocytic leukemia. The chain combines TRBV7-2 with TRBJ2-7; weak D call: TRBD2 (5 bases). The CDR3 bases are TGTGCCAGCAGCTTTGGTGGGAGTCGCTACGAGCAGTACTTC. Translated: CASSFGGSRYEQYF.